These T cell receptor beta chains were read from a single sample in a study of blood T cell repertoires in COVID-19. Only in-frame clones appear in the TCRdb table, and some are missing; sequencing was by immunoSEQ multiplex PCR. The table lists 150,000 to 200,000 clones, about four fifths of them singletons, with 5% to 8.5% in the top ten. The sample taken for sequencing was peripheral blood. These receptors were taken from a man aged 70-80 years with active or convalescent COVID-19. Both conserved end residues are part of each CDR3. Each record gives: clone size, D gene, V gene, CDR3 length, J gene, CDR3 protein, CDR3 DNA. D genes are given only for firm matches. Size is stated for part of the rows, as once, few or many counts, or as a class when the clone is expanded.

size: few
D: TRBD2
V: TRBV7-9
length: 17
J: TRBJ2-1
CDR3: CASSHLGGSGIYNEQFF
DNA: TGTGCCAGCAGCCATCTGGGGGGTAGCGGGATTTACAATGAGCAGTTCTTC

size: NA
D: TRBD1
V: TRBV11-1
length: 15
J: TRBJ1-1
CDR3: CASSQGWQGATEAFF
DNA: TGTGCCAGCAGCCAGGGTTGGCAGGGGGCCACTGAAGCTTTCTTT

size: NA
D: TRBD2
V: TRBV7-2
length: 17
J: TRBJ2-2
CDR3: CASSLDVASGQTGELFF
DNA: TGTGCCAGCAGCTTAGACGTGGCTAGCGGGCAAACCGGGGAGCTGTTTTTT

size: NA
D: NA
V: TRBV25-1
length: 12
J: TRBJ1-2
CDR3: CASRSGRDGYTF
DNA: TGTGCCAGCAGGTCAGGGAGGGATGGCTACACCTTC

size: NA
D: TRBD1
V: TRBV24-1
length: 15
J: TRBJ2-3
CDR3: CATSDSGQGIDTQYF
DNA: TGTGCCACCAGTGACTCGGGACAGGGTATAGATACGCAGTATTTT

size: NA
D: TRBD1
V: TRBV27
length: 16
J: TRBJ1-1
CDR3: CASSDWTGGKDTEAFF
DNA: TGTGCCAGCAGCGATTGGACAGGGGGCAAGGACACTGAAGCTTTCTTT

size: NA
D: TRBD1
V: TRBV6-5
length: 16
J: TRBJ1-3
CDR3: CASSYSPTGARNTIYF
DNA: TGTGCCAGCAGTTACTCCCCGACAGGGGCCCGGAACACCATATATTTT

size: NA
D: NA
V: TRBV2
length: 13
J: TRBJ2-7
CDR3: CASAAERGSEQYF
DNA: TGTGCCAGCGCGGCGGAAAGGGGGTCCGAGCAGTACTTC

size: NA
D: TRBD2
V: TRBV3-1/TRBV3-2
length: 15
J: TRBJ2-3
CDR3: CASSSIVGGKDTQYF
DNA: TGTGCCAGCAGCTCGATTGTGGGGGGGAAAGATACGCAGTATTTT

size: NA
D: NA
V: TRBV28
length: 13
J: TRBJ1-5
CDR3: CASSLTGNQPQHF
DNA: TGTGCCAGCAGTTTGACAGGCAATCAGCCCCAGCATTTT

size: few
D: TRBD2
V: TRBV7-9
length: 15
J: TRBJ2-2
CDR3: CASASAGGPSGELFF
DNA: TGTGCCAGCGCCTCAGCGGGAGGGCCATCCGGGGAGCTGTTTTTT

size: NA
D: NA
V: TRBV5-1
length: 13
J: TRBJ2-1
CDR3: CASSLGSEGEQFF
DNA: TGCGCCAGCAGCTTGGGATCGGAGGGCGAGCAGTTCTTC

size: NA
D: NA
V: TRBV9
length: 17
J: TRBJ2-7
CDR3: CASSVPPSGHASYEQYF
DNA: TGTGCCAGCAGCGTTCCCCCGAGCGGGCACGCTTCCTACGAGCAGTACTTC

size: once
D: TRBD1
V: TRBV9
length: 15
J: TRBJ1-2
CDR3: CASSTGQADSFSYTF
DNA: TGTGCCAGCAGCACCGGACAGGCGGATTCTTTTAGCTACACCTTC

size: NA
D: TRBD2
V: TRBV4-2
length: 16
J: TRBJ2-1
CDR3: CASSQGKTSGNHEQFF
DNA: TGTGCCAGCAGCCAAGGAAAAACTAGCGGGAACCATGAGCAGTTCTTC

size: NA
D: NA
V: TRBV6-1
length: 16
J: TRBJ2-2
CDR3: CASSEALRARTGELFF
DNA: TGTGCCAGCAGTGAAGCGCTCAGGGCCCGAACCGGGGAGCTGTTTTTT

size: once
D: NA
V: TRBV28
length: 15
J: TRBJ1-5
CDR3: CASRGGSDGNQPQHF
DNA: TGTGCCAGCAGGGGGGGGTCGGACGGCAATCAGCCCCAGCATTTT

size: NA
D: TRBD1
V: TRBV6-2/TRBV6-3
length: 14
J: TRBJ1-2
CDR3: CASSSGQERYGYTF
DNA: TGTGCCAGCAGTTCCGGACAGGAGAGGTATGGCTACACCTTC

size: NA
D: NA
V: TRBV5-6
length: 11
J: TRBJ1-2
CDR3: CASSSRVENTF
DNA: TGTGCCAGCAGCTCCAGGGTTGAGAACACCTTC

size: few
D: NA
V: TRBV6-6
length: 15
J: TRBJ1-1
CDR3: CASRWLGGGNTEAFF
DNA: TGTGCCAGCAGGTGGTTGGGGGGAGGGAACACTGAAGCTTTCTTT

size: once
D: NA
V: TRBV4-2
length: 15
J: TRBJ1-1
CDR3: CASSREGGENTEAFF
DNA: TGTGCCAGCAGCCGAGAGGGGGGGGAGAACACTGAAGCTTTCTTT

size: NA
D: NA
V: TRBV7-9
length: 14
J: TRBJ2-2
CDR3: CASSPQAGSGELFF
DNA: TGTGCCAGCAGCCCACAGGCCGGATCCGGGGAGCTGTTTTTT

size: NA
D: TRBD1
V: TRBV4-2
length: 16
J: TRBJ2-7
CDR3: CASSLSTGTGSYEQYF
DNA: TGTGCCAGCAGCCTTTCGACCGGGACAGGGTCCTACGAGCAGTACTTC

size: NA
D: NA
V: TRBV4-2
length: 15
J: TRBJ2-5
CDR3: CASSQGEGDWETQYF
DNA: TGTGCCAGCAGCCAAGGGGAGGGGGACTGGGAGACCCAGTACTTC

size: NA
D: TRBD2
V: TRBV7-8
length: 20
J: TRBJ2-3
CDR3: CASSPPSGRAAGLNTDTQYF
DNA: TGTGCCAGCAGCCCTCCTAGCGGGAGGGCGGCGGGCCTTAACACAGATACGCAGTATTTT

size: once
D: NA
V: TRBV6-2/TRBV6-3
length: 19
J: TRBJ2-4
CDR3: CASSYSIVTRGLTKNIQYF
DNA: TGTGCCAGCAGTTACTCGATCGTTACCAGGGGTTTGACCAAAAACATTCAGTACTTC

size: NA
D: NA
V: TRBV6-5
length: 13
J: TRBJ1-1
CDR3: CASKIQGGTEAFF
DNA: TGTGCCAGCAAAATACAGGGTGGCACTGAAGCTTTCTTT

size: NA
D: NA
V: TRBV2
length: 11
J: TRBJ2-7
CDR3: CASSPTYEQYF
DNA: TGTGCCAGCAGTCCTACCTACGAGCAGTACTTC

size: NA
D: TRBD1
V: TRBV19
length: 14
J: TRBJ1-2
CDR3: CASSLTTGGYGYTF
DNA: TGTGCCAGTAGTCTGACGACAGGGGGGTATGGCTACACCTTC

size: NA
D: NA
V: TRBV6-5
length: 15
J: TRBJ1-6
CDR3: CASSYSRQGNSPLHF
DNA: TGTGCCAGCAGTTACTCGAGGCAGGGTAATTCACCCCTCCACTTT

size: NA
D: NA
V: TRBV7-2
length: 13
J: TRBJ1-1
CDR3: CASSLARTGEAFF
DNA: TGTGCCAGCAGCTTAGCGAGAACAGGGGAAGCTTTCTTT

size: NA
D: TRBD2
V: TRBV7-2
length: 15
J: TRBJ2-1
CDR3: CASSLPLAGGDEQFF
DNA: TGTGCCAGCAGCTTACCCCTAGCGGGGGGGGATGAGCAGTTCTTC

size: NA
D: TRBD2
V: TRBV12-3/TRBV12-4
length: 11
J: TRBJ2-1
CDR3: CASSLAGQQFF
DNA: TGTGCCAGCAGCCTAGCGGGACAGCAGTTCTTC

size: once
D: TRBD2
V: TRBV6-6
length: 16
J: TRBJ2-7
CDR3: CASTDGLAGGRAEQYF
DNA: TGTGCCAGCACCGACGGACTAGCGGGAGGGCGGGCCGAGCAGTACTTC

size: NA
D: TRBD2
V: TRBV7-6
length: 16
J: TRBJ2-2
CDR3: CASSLGQPGLAGELFF
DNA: TGTGCCAGCAGCTTAGGCCAACCGGGACTAGCCGGGGAGCTGTTTTTT

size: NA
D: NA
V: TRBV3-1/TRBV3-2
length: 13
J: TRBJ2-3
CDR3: CASRGTSTDTQYF
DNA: TGTGCCAGCCGCGGAACTAGCACAGATACGCAGTATTTT

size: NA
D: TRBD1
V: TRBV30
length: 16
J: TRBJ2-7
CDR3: CAWRWPGQGASYEQYF
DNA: TGTGCCTGGAGGTGGCCGGGACAGGGGGCCTCCTACGAGCAGTACTTC

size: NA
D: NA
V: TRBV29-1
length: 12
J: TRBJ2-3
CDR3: CSARLGTDTQYF
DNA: TGCAGCGCCCGACTCGGAACAGATACGCAGTATTTT

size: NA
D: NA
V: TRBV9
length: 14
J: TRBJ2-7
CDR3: CASSVGAGNYEQYF
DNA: TGTGCCAGCAGCGTAGGCGCCGGGAACTACGAGCAGTACTTC

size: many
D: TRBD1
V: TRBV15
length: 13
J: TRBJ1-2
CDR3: CATSNRGADGYTF
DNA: TGTGCCACCAGCAACAGGGGAGCAGATGGCTACACCTTC

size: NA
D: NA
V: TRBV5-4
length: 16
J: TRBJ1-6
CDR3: CASSLGSGVQDSPLHF
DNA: TGTGCCAGCAGCTTGGGATCGGGGGTTCAGGATTCACCCCTCCACTTT

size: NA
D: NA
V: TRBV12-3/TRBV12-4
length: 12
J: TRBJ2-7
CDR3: CASSRLGGEQYF
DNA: TGTGCCAGCAGTCGACTGGGGGGAGAGCAGTACTTC

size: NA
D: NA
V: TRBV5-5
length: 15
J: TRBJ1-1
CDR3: CASSSPNGGATEAFF
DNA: TGTGCCAGCAGCTCACCTAATGGAGGGGCCACTGAAGCTTTCTTT

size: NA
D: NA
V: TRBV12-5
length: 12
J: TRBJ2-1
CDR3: CASAIQTSEQFF
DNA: TGTGCTAGTGCCATCCAAACTTCCGAGCAGTTCTTC

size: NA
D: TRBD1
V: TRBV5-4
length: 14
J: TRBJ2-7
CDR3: CASSARDRGSEQYF
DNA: TGTGCCAGCAGCGCCCGGGACAGGGGATCCGAGCAGTACTTC

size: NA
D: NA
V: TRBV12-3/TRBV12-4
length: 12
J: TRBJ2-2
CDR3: CASGSSSGELFF
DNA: TGTGCCAGCGGGAGTTCGTCCGGGGAGCTGTTTTTT

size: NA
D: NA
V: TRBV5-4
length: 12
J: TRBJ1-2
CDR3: CASSLAQGGYTF
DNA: TGTGCCAGCAGCTTGGCTCAGGGCGGCTACACCTTC

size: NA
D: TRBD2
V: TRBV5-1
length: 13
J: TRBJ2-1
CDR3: CASSFLAGNEQFF
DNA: TGCGCCAGCAGCTTCCTAGCGGGGAATGAGCAGTTCTTC

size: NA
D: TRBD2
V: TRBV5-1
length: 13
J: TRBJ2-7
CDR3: CASSSSGTYEQYF
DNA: TGCGCCAGCAGCTCTAGCGGCACCTACGAGCAGTACTTC

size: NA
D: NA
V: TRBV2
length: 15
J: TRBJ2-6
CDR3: CASSRESSGANVLTF
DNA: TGTGCCAGCAGTAGAGAGAGCTCTGGGGCCAACGTCCTGACTTTC

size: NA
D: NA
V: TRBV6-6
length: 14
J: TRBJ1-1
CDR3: CASSYPGSGTEAFF
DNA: TGTGCCAGCAGTTATCCCGGATCAGGCACTGAAGCTTTCTTT

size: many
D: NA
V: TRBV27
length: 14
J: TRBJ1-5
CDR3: CASSPTGHRQPQHF
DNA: TGTGCCAGCAGCCCCACAGGGCACCGACAGCCCCAGCATTTT

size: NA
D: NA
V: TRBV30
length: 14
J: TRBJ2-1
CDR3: CAWSVGLASNEQFF
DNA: TGTGCCTGGAGTGTAGGGCTAGCGAGCAATGAGCAGTTCTTC

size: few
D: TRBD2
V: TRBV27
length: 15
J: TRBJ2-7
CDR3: CASSLFSGVSYEQYF
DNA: TGTGCCAGCAGTTTATTTAGCGGGGTCTCCTACGAGCAGTACTTC

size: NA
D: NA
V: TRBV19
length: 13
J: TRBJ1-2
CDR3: CASSTDANYGYTF
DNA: TGTGCCAGTAGTACAGACGCTAACTATGGCTACACCTTC

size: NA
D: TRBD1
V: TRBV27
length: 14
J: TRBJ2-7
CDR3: CASSFGTAFHEQYF
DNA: TGTGCCAGCAGTTTCGGGACAGCCTTCCACGAGCAGTACTTC

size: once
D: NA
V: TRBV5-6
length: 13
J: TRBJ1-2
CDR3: CAGTRGGSYGYTF
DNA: TGTGCCGGAACGAGGGGGGGCAGCTATGGCTACACCTTC

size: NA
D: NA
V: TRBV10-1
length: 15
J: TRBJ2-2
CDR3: CASSEGTGNTGELFF
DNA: TGCGCCAGCAGTGAAGGGACTGGGAACACCGGGGAGCTGTTTTTT

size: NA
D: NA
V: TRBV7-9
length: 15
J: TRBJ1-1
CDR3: CASSLGALARFGAFF
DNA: TGTGCCAGCAGCTTGGGGGCACTGGCTAGGTTCGGGGCTTTCTTT